The 19 T cell receptor beta chains given below trace back to one sample, sequenced in a study of human T cells and chemical hapten exposure. TCRdb called the RACE reads again in MiXCR, with one record for every CDR3 protein. This table has about 350,000 distinct CDR3 sequences, about 6% appearing once. Stated time point: patch test 2, 6 weeks after DPC sensitization. The sample's treatment: therapeutic diphenylcyclopropenone sensitization with weekly scalp DPC. Specimen: whole blood, collected in connection with sensitization to the hapten diphenylcyclopropenone (DPC). The origin of the receptors is a woman aged 18-29 years with alopecia areata. Some clones in this sample may be carry-over from other donors' samples.

The table lists this clonotype with many counts. The J gene is TRBJ1-1, the V gene TRBV29-1; the match to TRBD1 covers 7 bases. This CDR3 is built from 12 residues. Germline values: CDR1 SQVTM, CDR2 ANQGSEA. V gave up 5 bases and J gave up 7 bases; unmatched junction bases: 7. The CDR3 DNA reads as TGCAGCGTTACTGGGACAGCGAGTGAAGCTTTCTTT. The encoded protein is CSVTGTASEAFF.

This clonotype was found many times. The chain recombines TRBV6-2 or TRBV6-3 with TRBJ2-3, with 12 positions matching TRBD2. CDR1 and CDR2 from the germline V gene are MNHEY and SVGEGT. Germline trimming cut 6 bases from V and 5 bases from J; bases unmatched to any gene: 6. This CDR3 spans 15 amino acids. In DNA form, the CDR3 reads TGTGCCAGCAGAGCTAGCGGGGGGGCCGGAGATACGCAGTATTTT. Protein: CASRASGGAGDTQYF.

This clonotype was detected only a few times. The chain couples TRBV25-1 to TRBJ2-7, with a possible D match to TRBD2 (7 bases). The V gene lost 3 bases and the J gene lost 2 bases, with 11 bases spanning the gap. CDR3 length: 14 amino acids. Germline CDR1 reads MGHDK; CDR2 reads SYGVNS. CDR3 residues: CASSDAGATYEQYF. CDR3 nucleotides: TGTGCCAGCAGTGATGCGGGGGCTACCTACGAGCAGTACTTC.

There are a few counts of this clonotype. The chain employs TRBV9 and TRBJ2-3; D possibly corresponds to TRBD1 (6 bases). V was trimmed by 2 bases and J by 5 bases, leaving 15 bases between them. From germline, CDR1 is SGDLS and CDR2 YYNGEE. The CDR3 spans 15 residues. The CDR3 here is CASSVVGLGGDTQYF. Here the CDR3 DNA reads TGTGCCAGCAGCGTCGTTGGGCTAGGGGGAGATACGCAGTATTTT.

This chain connects TRBV5-5 to TRBJ2-5; TRBD2 matches 13 bases. Losses at the gene ends were 4 bases for V and 1 base for J; bases not matched to a gene: 1. The germline CDR1 and CDR2 sequences are SGHKS and YYEKEE (reference sequence). The CDR3 has 15 residues. The CDR3 bases are TGTGCCAGCAGCGGACTAGCGGGGGCCCAAGAGACCCAGTACTTC. Translating it yields CASSGLAGAQETQYF.

This clonotype was recorded many times. The chain uses TRBV12-3 or TRBV12-4 and TRBJ1-6; tentatively, D is TRBD1 (6 bases). Deletions cut 5 bases from V and 7 bases from J, with 12 bases between. This CDR3 comprises 14 residues. Written as DNA, the CDR3 is TGTGCCAGCAGTCCCTGGACAGCAAATTCACCCCTCCACTTT. As protein: CASSPWTANSPLHF.

Ten or more counts support this clonotype. The chain is built from TRBV7-9 and TRBJ1-3; D is uncertain. Germline V gene sequence: CDR1 SEHNR, CDR2 FQNEAQ (reference sequence). The CDR3 loop spans 12 amino acids. Deletions cut 5 bases from V and 5 bases from J, with 7 bases between. For the CDR3, the DNA is TGTGCCAGCAGCACCCGTCGAAACACCATATATTTT. Its translation: CASSTRRNTIYF.

There are many counts of this clonotype. The chain recombines TRBV4-1 with TRBJ1-1; D remains unclear. Trimming removed 0 bases at V and 1 base at J, with 9 bases between. The CDR3 has 15 residues. Germline V gene data show CDR1 as MGHRA and CDR2 as YSYEKL. The CDR3 here is CASSQDRAGNTEAFF. Written as DNA, the CDR3 is TGCGCCAGCAGCCAAGATAGGGCGGGGAACACTGAAGCTTTCTTT.

This clonotype was observed many times. The J gene is TRBJ1-2, the V gene TRBV5-1; no clear D. The CDR3 length is 14 residues. Germline CDR1 and CDR2: SGHRS and YFSETQ. V shed 4 bases and J shed 2 bases, with 12 bases lying between them. In DNA form, the CDR3 reads TGCGCCAGCAGCCAGTCTCAAAGAAACTATGGCTACACCTTC. It is translated as CASSQSQRNYGYTF.

The sample holds many counts of this clonotype. This sequence joins TRBV5-1 and TRBJ1-6, with D uncertain. Deletions cut 4 bases from V and 7 bases from J, with 12 bases between. CDR1 is SGHRS, CDR2 YFSETQ, per germline. CDR3 length: 14 amino acids. This CDR3 reads CASSVDGQNSPLHF. CDR3 bases: TGCGCCAGCAGCGTCGACGGGCAAAATTCACCCCTCCACTTT.

This clonotype showed up many times. The chain recombines TRBV5-8 with TRBJ1-1; TRBD1 aligns across 7 bases. The CDR3 length is 15 residues. From germline, CDR1 is SGHTS and CDR2 YDEGEE. V was pared by 1 base and J by 1 base, with 4 bases of the junction left unmatched. CDR3 sequence (DNA): TGTGCCAGCAGCTTGTGGGGGACAGCGAACACTGAAGCTTTCTTT. Amino acids: CASSLWGTANTEAFF. The entire variable domain, with the rest obtained from reference TRBV5-8 and TRBJ1-1, is as follows: EAGVTQSPTHLIKTRGQQATLRCSPISGHTSVYWYQQALGLGLQFLLWYDEGEERNRGNFPPRFSGRQFPNYSSELNVNALELEDSALYLCASSLWGTANTEAFFGQGTRLTVV.

This rearrangement joins TRBV24-1 to TRBJ1-1, with D perhaps matching TRBD1 (6 bases). The CDR3 consists of 13 residues. V was cut by 6 bases and J by 7 bases, with 14 bases left in between. Germline loops: CDR1 KGHDR, CDR2 SFDVKD. The CDR3 spells CATSWGPRGEAFF. In DNA form, the CDR3 reads TGTGCCACCAGTTGGGGCCCCAGGGGTGAAGCTTTCTTT.

Regarding this clonotype: This may be a read error, as it is one base from a much larger clone. This sequence joins TRBV7-9 and TRBJ1-2; no clear D gene. CDR3 size: 12 residues. Between the trimmed V and J ends, which lost 3 bases and 13 bases, there was a span of 15 bases. Germline CDR1 reads SEHNR; CDR2 reads FQNEAQ (reference sequence). The CDR3 spells CASSFQNIVFTF. In nucleotides, the CDR3 is TGTGCCAGCAGCTTCCAAAATATTGTCTTCACCTTC.

The rearrangement joins TRBV6-5 to TRBJ1-2; the D is unclear. In germline, CDR1 is MNHEY, CDR2 SVGAGI. The CDR3 loop spans 13 amino acids. Trimming removed 5 bases from V and 4 bases from J, with 11 bases in between. This CDR3 is CASSLVGPYGYTF. CDR3 DNA sequence: TGTGCCAGCAGTCTGGTGGGTCCCTATGGCTACACCTTC.

This clonotype was found a few times. The V and J genes are TRBV29-1 and TRBJ2-1; 8 bases match TRBD2. V shed 3 bases, J shed 6 bases, and the junction held 10 bases outside the gene matches. CDR3 length equals 15 residues. Germline-derived CDR1 and CDR2 are SQVTM and ANQGSEA. The CDR3: CSVDSGTSGPNEQFF. In DNA, the CDR3 is TGCAGCGTTGATTCCGGTACTAGCGGACCCAATGAGCAGTTCTTC.

V usage is TRBV10-3 and J usage is TRBJ2-3, with 7 bases aligning to TRBD2. The CDR3 loop spans 16 amino acids. V shed 9 bases, J shed 2 bases, and the junction held 14 bases outside the gene matches. Per germline, CDR1 ENHRY and CDR2 SYGVKD. CDR3 coding DNA: TGTGCCATTTCCTCGGCGGCTAGCGGTCTCACAGATACGCAGTATTTT. This gives the protein CAISSAASGLTDTQYF.

This clonotype was picked up a small number of times. This chain connects TRBV12-3 or TRBV12-4 to TRBJ1-2; D is ambiguous. Between the trimmed V and J ends, which lost 8 bases and 4 bases, there was a span of 14 bases. This CDR3 has 13 residues. DNA of the CDR3: TGTGCCAGCCGGGTTACGGGTCCCTATGGCTACACCTTC. It is translated as CASRVTGPYGYTF.

This clonotype appeared a few times. V and J are TRBV20-1 and TRBJ2-7; the D is unclear. Germline lookup yields CDR1 DFQATT and CDR2 SNEGSKA (reference sequence). With 0 bases removed from V and 3 bases from J, the gap between germline ends came to 9 bases. The CDR3 runs to 13 residues. The CDR3 spells CSARDPTSYEQYF. The DNA for the CDR3 is TGCAGTGCTAGAGATCCCACAAGCTACGAGCAGTACTTC.

The chain employs TRBV18 and TRBJ1-3, with a weak D call TRBD1 (6 bases). The CDR3 is 16 residues long. Germline values: CDR1 KGHSH, CDR2 LQKENI. V was trimmed by 1 base and J by 3 bases, leaving 13 bases between them. The CDR3 nucleotides are TGTGCCAGCTCACCACAACGGGGGGCGGATGGAAACACCATATATTTT. Its protein product is CASSPQRGADGNTIYF. Based on the CDR3 plus reference TRBV18 and TRBJ1-3, the full variable domain is NAGVMQNPRHLVRRRGQEARLRCSPMKGHSHVYWYRQLPEEGLKFMVYLQKENIIDESGMPKERFSAEFPKEGPSILRIQQVVRGDSAAYFCASSPQRGADGNTIYFGEGSWLTVV.